The present T cell receptor (beta chain) was sequenced within a study of blood T cell dynamics during melanoma immunotherapy (dated by TCRdb to 2019 to 2021). About the investigation overall: The patients had metastatic melanoma and were given first-line pembrolizumab or nivolumab plus ipilimumab as standard of care in the United Kingdom. A training cohort was formed from consecutive patients, and a further independent group of patients from the same centre was pooled into an external validation set. To find early correlates of response, the study profiled the peripheral T cell receptor repertoires of patients with metastatic melanoma both before and after one cycle of checkpoint inhibitor therapy. Broader findings and caveats from the paper: The study could not determine whether the T cell clones driving repertoire changes were melanoma-specific or reflected general immune activation. The relatively small sample size was recognized as a factor that could limit how well the results generalize. Among sorted CD8+ subsets, the highest similarity to cfDNA CDR3 sequences and the highest clonality were observed in TIE cells, which was suggestive of active turnover with convergence on dominant clones.

According to the study, the label for this sample's time point signals: week 3, after first cycle of checkpoint inhibitor. Blood samples were taken before treatment (T0) and at week 3 (W3), following the first cycle of checkpoint blockade. Except for a couple of patients with rapid clinical progression, response was assessed 12 weeks after the first infusion by RECIST 1.1; disease control meant complete response, partial response or stable disease. Any patient who had received prior systemic cancer treatment, was on concomitant immunosuppressant therapy or had synchronous other active malignancies was excluded. In six patients, three with progression and three with disease control, sorted CD8+ memory and naive T cell subsets were sequenced at T0 and W3. Lymphoprep and SepMate tubes were used to isolate PBMC from blood, and red cell lysis was then performed. QIAamp DNA Blood Mini kits were used to extract DNA from PBMC and from sorted T cell subsets. Before DNA extraction, CD8+ T cell subsets were live-sorted on a FACSAria III cytometer and then frozen. Fresh PBMC for flow cytometry were kept at 4 degrees C in PBS containing around 1.8% fetal bovine serum and were analyzed within 24 hours.

Details on this clone: Its antigen specificity is not known. Base quality data are lacking; no much larger clone is found one base away.

All DNA extracted from each sorted CD8+ T cell subset was loaded into the assay. TCR beta CDR3 sequences were amplified from genomic DNA using the immunoSEQ TCRb Assay kit according to manufacturer instructions. The KAPA Library Quantification Kit for Illumina platforms was used to quantify the pooled libraries by qPCR. Pooled libraries were sequenced on an Illumina NextSeq 500, clustered at about 0.55-1.2 pM. As for the authors' bioinformatics: TCR data were analyzed using immunoSEQ ANALYZER and the R LymphoSeq package. A rearrangement efficiency score was calculated as productive divided by the sum of productive and non-productive CDR3 sequences. Clonality was measured with the Gini coefficient and diversity with the Renyi index at alpha=1, compared pairwise between timepoints within each patient. In LymphoSeq, clonal relatedness was computed with an edit distance of 3 and repertoire similarity was computed with the Bhattacharyya coefficient. To classify response, a linear discriminant analysis based on week-3 changes in clonality and diversity was built using the R MASS and caret packages. The source is immuneACCESS, and TCRdb retained only in-frame sequences with V and J called. Part of the clones is not carried over; for the studies checked, unresolved V genes explain less than half of this, and the remainder is unexplained. V and J calls and clone size are copied from that table; D and trimming were computed from the DNA. Counted in this sample were about 12,000 clones; under 95% of them appeared once. The top ten clonotypes cover 0.15% to 0.2% of the sample.

Here the sequenced sample was effector memory CD8+ T cells from blood, taken from a patient treated with checkpoint blockade. The origin of this receptor is a human donor with melanoma.

The CDR3: CASTPYGANVLTF. DNA sequence: TGTGCCAGCACGCCTTATGGGGCCAACGTCCTGACTTTC. The chain is made from TRBV27 and TRBJ2-6, with the D gene not clear enough to name. Relative to germline, V is 7 bases shorter and J is 3 bases shorter, with 7 bases between their ends. Via the germline V gene (reference sequence), CDR1 is MNHEY and CDR2 SMNVEV. The CDR3, cysteine through phenylalanine, is 13 amino acids long. Here the CDR3 DNA is all that survives: 39 bases in frame from base 1.